This T cell receptor beta chain was captured by sequencing in a study of T cells after yellow fever vaccination. The germline V and J ends were trimmed by 5 bases and 6 bases, with 13 bases remaining between them. This CDR3 has 14 amino acids. Germline CDR1 SGHVS, CDR2 FQNEAQ. TCR cDNA, made by 5'RACE template switching, carried an added universal primer site and UMIs. Via MiXCR, TCRdb re-called the 5' RACE reads, giving one row per CDR3 protein. Of 610,000 or so distinct CDR3 sequences listed, 10% to 15% were seen once; the top ten hold more than 12%. Study results and limitations: The bulk population could contribute abundant contaminating clonotypes to FACS-sorted repertoires. Some clonotypes, a small share, were shared between CD4 and CD8 compartments. Reappearance after the booster was observed for most primary-vaccination clones (around 96% CD4, over 75% CD8).

In its sample, this clonotype was seen a few times. Its antigen remains unidentified. This specimen was PBMCs, taken on the day of the yellow fever booster vaccination. The V and J genes are TRBV7-8 and TRBJ2-2; D possibly corresponds to TRBD2 (6 bases). The clonotype comes from a man between 25 and 39 years old who received the YFV17D yellow fever vaccine. CDR3 amino acids: CASSRGSWAGELFF. The CDR3 DNA follows: TGTGCCAGCAGCCGGGGGTCCTGGGCCGGGGAGCTGTTTTTT.